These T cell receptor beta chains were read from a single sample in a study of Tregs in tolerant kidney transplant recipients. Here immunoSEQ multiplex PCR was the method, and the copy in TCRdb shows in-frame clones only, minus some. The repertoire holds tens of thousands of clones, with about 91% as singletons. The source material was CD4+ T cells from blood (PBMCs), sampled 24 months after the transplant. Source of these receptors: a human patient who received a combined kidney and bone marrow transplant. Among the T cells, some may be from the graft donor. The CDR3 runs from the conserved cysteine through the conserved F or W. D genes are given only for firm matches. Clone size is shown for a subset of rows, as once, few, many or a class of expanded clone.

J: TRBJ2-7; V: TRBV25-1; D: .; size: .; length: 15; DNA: TGTGCCAGCAGTGAAAGGGGCAGAAGGGCCTACGAGCAGTACTTC; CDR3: CASSERGRRAYEQYF
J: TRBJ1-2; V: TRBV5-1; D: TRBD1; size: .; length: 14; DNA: TGCGCCAGCAGCTTGGCGGACAGGGGTTATGGCTACACCTTC; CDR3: CASSLADRGYGYTF
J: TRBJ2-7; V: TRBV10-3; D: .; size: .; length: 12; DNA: TGTGCCATCGGCGGCAGGGACTACGAGCAGTACTTC; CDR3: CAIGGRDYEQYF
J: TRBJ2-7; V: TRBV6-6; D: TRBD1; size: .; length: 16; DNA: TGTGCCAGCTTGGATACCGACAGGGGGCCCACTAACGAGCAGTACTTC; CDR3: CASLDTDRGPTNEQYF
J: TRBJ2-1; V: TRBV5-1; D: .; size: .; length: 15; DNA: TGCGCCAGCAGCTCCGGGACTCCACAAATCAATGAGCAGTTCTTC; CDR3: CASSSGTPQINEQFF
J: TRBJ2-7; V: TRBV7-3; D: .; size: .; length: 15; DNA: TGTGCCAGCAGCTTAAAGCCCGGACAGCCCTACGAGCAGTACTTC; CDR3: CASSLKPGQPYEQYF
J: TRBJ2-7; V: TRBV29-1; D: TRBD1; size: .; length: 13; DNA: TGCAGCGTAGGACAGGGAAGAACCTACGAGCAGTACTTC; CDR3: CSVGQGRTYEQYF
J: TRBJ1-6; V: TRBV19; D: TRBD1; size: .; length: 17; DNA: TGTGCCAGTAGTATTGGACAGGGGAGCTCCTATAATTCACCCCTCCACTTT; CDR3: CASSIGQGSSYNSPLHF
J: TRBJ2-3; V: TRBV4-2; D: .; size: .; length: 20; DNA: TGTGCCAGCAGCCAAGAGTCGCAGGCAGGATCCCTGTTGAGCACAGATACGCAGTATTTT; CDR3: CASSQESQAGSLLSTDTQYF
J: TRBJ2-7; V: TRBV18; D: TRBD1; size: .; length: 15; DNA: TGTGCCAGCTCACCTTTTGCCGGGACAGACTACGAGCAGTACTTC; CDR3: CASSPFAGTDYEQYF
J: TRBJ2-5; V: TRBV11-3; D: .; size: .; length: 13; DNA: TGTGCCAGCAGCTTAACAGCAAAAGAGACCCAGTACTTC; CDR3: CASSLTAKETQYF
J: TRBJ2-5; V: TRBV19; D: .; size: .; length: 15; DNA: TGTGCCACCGCAGTATATCGCCAGGGGATGGAGACCCAGTACTTC; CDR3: CATAVYRQGMETQYF
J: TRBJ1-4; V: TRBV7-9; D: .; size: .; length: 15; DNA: TGTGCCAGCAGCTTAGTCAGTTCTGTCAATGAAAAACTGTTTTTT; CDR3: CASSLVSSVNEKLFF
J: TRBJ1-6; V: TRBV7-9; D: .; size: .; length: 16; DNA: TGCGCCAGCAGCAAAATGGAGGGAGGCCCTAATTCACCCCTCCACTTT; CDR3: CASSKMEGGPNSPLHF
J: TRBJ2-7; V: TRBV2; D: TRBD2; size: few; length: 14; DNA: TGTGCCAGCAGTGAGACTAGCGGGGAGTCTAAGCAGTACTTC; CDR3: CASSETSGESKQYF
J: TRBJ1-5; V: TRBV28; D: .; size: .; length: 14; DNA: TGTGCCAGCAGTAAGGGGGATAGCAATCAGCCCCAGCATTTT; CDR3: CASSKGDSNQPQHF
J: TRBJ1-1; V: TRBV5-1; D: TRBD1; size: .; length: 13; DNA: TGCGCCAGCAGCGTATACAGGGGGACTGAAGCTTTCTTT; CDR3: CASSVYRGTEAFF
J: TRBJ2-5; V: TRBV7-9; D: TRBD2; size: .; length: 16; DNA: TGTGCCAGCAGCTTAACGGCGGGAGGACCCCAAGAGACCCAGTACTTC; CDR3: CASSLTAGGPQETQYF
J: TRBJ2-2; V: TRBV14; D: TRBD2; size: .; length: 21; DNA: TGTGCCAGCAGCCAAGGACTAGCGGGACTGGAGAGGATGCTCGGCACCGGGGAGCTGTTTTTT; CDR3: CASSQGLAGLERMLGTGELFF
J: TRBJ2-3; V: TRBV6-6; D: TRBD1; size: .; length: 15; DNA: TGTGCCAGTGGACAGGGGGCTATAAGCACAGATACGCAGTATTTT; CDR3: CASGQGAISTDTQYF
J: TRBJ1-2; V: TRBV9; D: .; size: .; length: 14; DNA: TGTGCCAGCAGCGTGGGCAGGATCAACTATGGCTACACCTTC; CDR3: CASSVGRINYGYTF
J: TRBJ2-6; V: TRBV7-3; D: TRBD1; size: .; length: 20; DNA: TGTGCCAGCAGCGCAGGTAGGGACAGAACCTTTTTCTCTGGGGCCAACGTCCTGACTTTC; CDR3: CASSAGRDRTFFSGANVLTF
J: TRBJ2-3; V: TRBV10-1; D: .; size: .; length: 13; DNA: TGCGCCAGCAGTGAACTCCCCACAGATACGCAGTATTTT; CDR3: CASSELPTDTQYF
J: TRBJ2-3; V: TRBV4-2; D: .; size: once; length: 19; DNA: TGTGCCAGCAGCCAAGAACCCGGGCGGGGGCAGAGGCCCCAGTATACGCAGTATTTT; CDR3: CASSQEPGRGQRPQYTQYF
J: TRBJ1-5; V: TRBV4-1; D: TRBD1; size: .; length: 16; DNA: TGCGCCAGCAGCCTCACAGACAGGGCGGCGAATCAGCCCCAGCATTTT; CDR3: CASSLTDRAANQPQHF
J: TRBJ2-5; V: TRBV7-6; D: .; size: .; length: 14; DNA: TGTGCCAGCAGCCCCCGTTGGAGTTCAGAGACCCAGTACTTC; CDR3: CASSPRWSSETQYF
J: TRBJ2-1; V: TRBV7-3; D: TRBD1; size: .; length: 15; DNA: TGTGCCAGCAGCTCCGACAGGGCATCCTACAATGAGCAGTTCTTC; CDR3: CASSSDRASYNEQFF
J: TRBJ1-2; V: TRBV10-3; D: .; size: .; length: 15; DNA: TGTGCCATCAAGGGAGCGGGACATCAAACCTATGGCTACACCTTC; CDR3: CAIKGAGHQTYGYTF
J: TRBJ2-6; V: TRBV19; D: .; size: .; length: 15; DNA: TGTGCCAGTATTGAGCACGGTTCTGGGGCCAACGTCCTGACTTTC; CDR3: CASIEHGSGANVLTF
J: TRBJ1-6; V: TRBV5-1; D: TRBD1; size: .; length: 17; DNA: TGCGCCAGCAGCTCAGACTACAGGGGTGGTGTGGATTCACCCCTCCACTTT; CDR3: CASSSDYRGGVDSPLHF
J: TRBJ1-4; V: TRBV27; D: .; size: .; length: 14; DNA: TGTGCCAGCGGACATCAACAAGGAAATGAAAAACTGTTTTTT; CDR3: CASGHQQGNEKLFF
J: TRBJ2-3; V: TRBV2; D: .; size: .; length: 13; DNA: TGTGCCAGCAGTGCTGGAGCGGGAGATACGCAGTATTTT; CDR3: CASSAGAGDTQYF